The 25 T cell receptor beta chains reported below all come from one sample, sequenced in a study of OX40 agonist ivuxolimab in advanced cancers. Assay used: immunoSEQ multiplex PCR; TCRdb lists only in-frame clones, some missing. The sample includes about 77,000 clones, about nine tenths of them seen just once. Source: CD4+ or CD8+ T cells sorted from blood, taken in a trial of the OX40 agonist ivuxolimab. These receptor sequences come from an adult with an advanced solid tumor such as melanoma, head and neck, liver or kidney cancer.

J is TRBJ1-2 and V is TRBV11-1, with TRBD1 matching over 8 bases. The germline gives CDR1 SGHAT, CDR2 FQDESV (reference sequence). This CDR3 is built from 13 residues. V shed 5 bases and J 8 bases; nucleotides not matched to a gene: 7. Here the CDR3 reads CASSRTGMNGYTF. CDR3 bases: TGTGCCAGCAGCAGGACAGGGATGAACGGCTACACCTTC.

CDR3 bases: TGTGCCAGCCGAGCCTCAGGGGGGTCTGGAAACACCATATATTTT. Protein: CASRASGGSGNTIYF. This chain links TRBV28 with TRBJ1-3; 7 positions agree with TRBD1. Germline V gives CDR1 MDHEN, CDR2 SYDVKM. V lost 8 bases to trimming and J lost 1 base; unmatched junction nucleotides: 8. This CDR3 comprises 15 residues.

The chain links TRBV28 to TRBJ2-1; 12 bases fit TRBD2. CDR3 length: 17 residues. The V and J ends lost 2 bases and 7 bases, in that order; junction bases with no gene match: 9. Germline V CDR1 and CDR2: MDHEN, SYDVKM. The CDR3 DNA follows: TGTGCCAGCAGTTTAGGGAGACTAGCGGGAGTCCCAAATGAGCAGTTCTTC. Amino acids: CASSLGRLAGVPNEQFF.

This rearrangement joins TRBV4-2 to TRBJ2-1; D possibly corresponds to TRBD2 (6 bases). The CDR3 is 15 amino acids. V was pared by 1 base and J by 2 bases, with 9 bases between. The germline CDR1 and CDR2 sequences are LGHNA and YNFKEQ. CDR3 DNA sequence: TGTGCCAGCAGCCAAGTCGGGAGCACCTACAATGAGCAGTTCTTC. This sequence encodes CASSQVGSTYNEQFF.

The chain links TRBV5-6 to TRBJ2-1, with 8 bases matching TRBD2. The trim removed 1 base at V and 10 bases at J, leaving 13 bases unmatched. CDR1 is SGHDT and CDR2 is YYEEEE in the germline V gene. This CDR3 has 16 amino acids. The CDR3 protein is CASSLLPAGGVREQFF. CDR3 sequence (DNA): TGTGCCAGCAGCTTGCTTCCAGCCGGGGGGGTTCGGGAGCAGTTCTTC.

This clone appeared once. The chain is built from TRBV30 and TRBJ1-4; D is uncertain. The length of the CDR3 is 15 residues. Germline V CDR1 and CDR2: GTSNPN, SVGIG (reference sequence). Trimming pared 2 bases from V and 8 bases from J, leaving 18 bases between. The CDR3 DNA sequence: TGTGCCTGGAGTTCATCCGGGCCCTTGGGGGAAAAACTGTTTTTT. Protein sequence: CAWSSSGPLGEKLFF.

This chain uses TRBV28 with TRBJ1-5; D gene ambiguous. The germline V gene has CDR1 MDHEN and CDR2 SYDVKM. The CDR3 has 14 residues. Trimming left V 2 bases short and J 5 bases short, with 10 bases between. CDR3 sequence reads: CASSLGRSHQPQHF. As DNA, the CDR3 is TGTGCCAGCAGTTTAGGACGCAGTCATCAGCCCCAGCATTTT.

The table lists this clone with a count of one. This rearrangement joins TRBV13 to TRBJ2-1; D call uncertain. CDR3 length: 14 residues. Germline assignment: CDR1 PRHDT and CDR2 FYEKMQ (reference sequence). V dropped 0 bases and J dropped 4 bases, with 7 bases sitting between them. The CDR3 here is CASSLGSQYNEQFF. Here the CDR3 DNA reads TGTGCCAGCAGCTTAGGGAGCCAGTACAATGAGCAGTTCTTC.

The chain employs TRBV10-3 and TRBJ1-5; TRBD1 is a possible D gene (6 bases). Trimming removed 6 bases at V and 9 bases at J, with 12 bases between. Germline values: CDR1 ENHRY, CDR2 SYGVKD. The CDR3 consists of 12 residues. CDR3 sequence: CAIRREGGPQHF. The DNA of the CDR3 is TGTGCCATCAGGAGAGAAGGGGGGCCCCAGCATTTT.

This clone was picked up a small number of times. This sequence joins TRBV27 and TRBJ1-5, with D maybe TRBD1 (5 bases). V was pared by 4 bases and J by 3 bases, with 10 bases between. Germline CDR1 reads MNHEY; CDR2 reads SMNVEV (reference sequence). The CDR3 is made up of 14 amino acids. The CDR3 bases are TGTGCCAGCAGTTCCCCAGGGAACAATCAGCCCCAGCATTTT. It is translated as CASSSPGNNQPQHF.

V usage is TRBV4-2 and J usage is TRBJ1-6; D uncertain. CDR1 is LGHNA, CDR2 YNFKEQ, per germline. The CDR3 contains 13 residues. Trimming removed 5 bases at V and 4 bases at J, with 6 bases between. The CDR3 reads CASSLGYNSPLHF. The CDR3 DNA is TGTGCCAGCAGCTTAGGGTATAATTCACCCCTCCACTTT.

The chain uses TRBV19 and TRBJ2-7; 8 positions agree with TRBD1. The CDR3 covers 17 residues. V lost 1 base to trimming and J lost 0 bases; unmatched junction nucleotides: 8. Germline V gene lookup returns CDR1 LNHDA and CDR2 SQIVND (reference sequence). This chain's CDR3 is CASSIVAGQVSSYEQYF. The CDR3 DNA is TGTGCCAGTAGTATAGTCGCGGGACAGGTTAGCTCCTACGAGCAGTACTTC.

This chain links TRBV9 with TRBJ2-1; possible D gene TRBD2, 5 bases. Germline CDR1 SGDLS, CDR2 YYNGEE. CDR3 length equals 15 residues. Trimming took 3 bases from V and 0 from J, leaving 10 bases between them. CDR3 amino acids: CASSGTLGSYNEQFF. Here the CDR3 DNA reads TGTGCCAGCAGCGGGACTCTCGGCTCCTACAATGAGCAGTTCTTC.

The chain couples TRBV5-1 to TRBJ2-7; no clear D. Looked up from germline, CDR1 is SGHRS and CDR2 is YFSETQ. The CDR3 runs to 13 residues. Trimming removed 0 bases at V and 2 bases at J, with 6 bases between. CDR3 nucleotide sequence: TGCGCCAGCAGCTTGGACTCTACCTACGAGCAGTACTTC. Amino acid sequence: CASSLDSTYEQYF.

Comments on this clone: The identical CDR3 is also encoded by other nucleotide sequences in the sample. The chain links TRBV11-2 to TRBJ2-2; 11 positions match TRBD1. After removal of 5 bases from V and 5 bases from J, the junction contained 4 bases not matched to a gene. CDR3 size: 15 residues. Germline V gene sequence: CDR1 SGHAT, CDR2 FQNNGV. The CDR3 DNA sequence: TGTGCCAGCAGCCCCGGGACAGGGGGAACCGGGGAGCTGTTTTTT. Translated: CASSPGTGGTGELFF.

The V gene is TRBV9, the J gene TRBJ2-3; D tentatively reads TRBD1 or TRBD2 (5 bases each). The CDR3 covers 14 residues. Germline values: CDR1 SGDLS, CDR2 YYNGEE. V was shortened by 3 bases and J by 1 base, with 9 bases between the two germline ends. The CDR3 loop is CASSGGSGTDTQYF. CDR3 DNA: TGTGCCAGCAGCGGGGGGTCTGGCACAGATACGCAGTATTTT.

The rearrangement uses TRBV6-1 and TRBJ2-5; D unresolved. The V and J ends lost 0 bases and 7 bases respectively, with 9 bases between them. CDR1 and CDR2 (germline): MNHNS, SASEGT. The CDR3 runs to 13 residues. DNA for the CDR3: TGTGCCAGCAGTGAAGCCGACCTAGGGACCCAGTACTTC. It translates to CASSEADLGTQYF.

The V call is TRBV28, the J call TRBJ2-3; possibly TRBD1 or TRBD2 for D (5 bases each). The CDR3 extends over 15 amino acids. Germline V gene lookup returns CDR1 MDHEN and CDR2 SYDVKM. Trimming left V 6 bases short and J 6 bases short, with 19 bases between. CDR3 region: CASRPAGARRDTQYF. In nucleotides, the CDR3 is TGTGCCAGCAGACCCGCCGGGGCCCGTAGGGATACGCAGTATTTT.

The CDR3 nucleotides read TGTGCCTGGAACTGGGGCCATTGGGGATTCTCAGCCAAAAACATTCAGTACTTC. Its protein is CAWNWGHWGFSAKNIQYF. This chain joins TRBV30 and TRBJ2-4, with D possibly matching TRBD1 (5 bases). The germline gives CDR1 GTSNPN, CDR2 SVGIG (reference sequence). This CDR3 has 18 residues. V was shortened by 4 bases and J by 0 bases, with 22 bases between the two germline ends.

This clone appeared a few times. V usage is TRBV6-5 and J usage is TRBJ1-1; D not certain. Trimming took 8 bases from V and 1 from J, leaving 8 bases between them. The germline gives CDR1 MNHEY, CDR2 SVGAGI. This CDR3 spans 12 amino acids. The CDR3 DNA reads TGTGCCAGCCGCCCTTCGAACACTGAAGCTTTCTTT. It translates to CASRPSNTEAFF.

The V gene is TRBV6-1, the J gene TRBJ2-3; D gene ambiguous. V lost 0 bases and J 0 bases, leaving 13 bases between the germline ends. The CDR3 is 17 residues long. The germline V gene encodes CDR1 MNHNS and CDR2 SASEGT. In DNA form, the CDR3 reads TGTGCCAGCAGTGAAGCTACCGGCAGCCCCAGCACAGATACGCAGTATTTT. Protein sequence: CASSEATGSPSTDTQYF.

This chain connects TRBV10-2 to TRBJ1-1, with D hard to call. Deletions cut 6 bases from V and 3 bases from J, with 11 bases between. Germline V gene data show CDR1 as WSHSY and CDR2 as SAAADI. The CDR3 is 13 residues long. In DNA form, the CDR3 reads TGCGCCAGCAGACTTCAGCTTCACACTGAAGCTTTCTTT. This encodes CASRLQLHTEAFF.

V gene TRBV5-1 combines with J gene TRBJ2-1; TRBD2 matches 10 bases. V lost 0 bases, J lost 1 base, and 4 bases stayed unmatched. From germline, CDR1 is SGHRS and CDR2 YFSETQ. CDR3 length: 17 amino acids. The CDR3 loop is CASSLVSGRDSYNEQFF. The CDR3 bases are TGCGCCAGCAGCTTGGTAAGCGGGAGGGATTCCTACAATGAGCAGTTCTTC.

The CDR3 sequence is CSVGRQTLNTEAFF. CDR3 nucleotides: TGCAGCGTTGGTCGTCAGACATTAAACACTGAAGCTTTCTTT. The gene calls are TRBV29-1 and TRBJ1-1; D is unclear. V was pared by 4 bases and J by 2 bases, with 14 bases between. In germline, CDR1 is SQVTM, CDR2 ANQGSEA. This CDR3 region has 14 residues.

Here the CDR3 DNA reads TGTGCCAGCAGTTCCACCGACAGGGGTCAGCCCCAGCATTTT. The encoded protein is CASSSTDRGQPQHF. The rearrangement links TRBV2 to TRBJ1-5; TRBD1 matches 8 bases. CDR1 and CDR2 (germline): SNHLY, FYNNEI. Trimming cost V 5 bases and J 6 bases; bases outside gene matches: 6. The CDR3 spans 14 residues.